A single T cell receptor beta chain is shown here with its context. This clonotype has just a few counts. Its recognized antigen is unknown. Base qualities are not provided; no much larger clone lies one nucleotide away. The data stem from a study of T-cell memory formation after mild COVID-19 (dated by TCRdb to the early 2020s). Study-level background: Most TCR sequence clusters were specific to one of the two donors. In a couple of donors, T-cell clones that expanded and contracted after mild COVID-19 were tracked by sequencing TCRalpha and TCRbeta repertoires over time. The cohort was made up of two young adult volunteers, one female and one male, who were previously healthy. Overall study outcomes, separate from this receptor: Only a couple of mild cases were covered in the study, and larger cohorts including severe cases with pre-infection samples were considered necessary. The second-wave clones that peaked on day 37 were not confirmed to be SARS-CoV-2 specific. Some responding clones were detected in pre-infection memory, which suggested that pre-existing cross-reactive memory T cells had joined the SARS-CoV-2 response. Contracting CD4+ clones were located mainly in the CM and EM memory subsets, whereas CD8+ clones were found to be enriched in EMRA. From day 15 to 85, contracting clones showed balanced CD4/CD8 phenotypes, whereas a second wave of clones that expanded from day 15 to 37 leaned towards CD4+.

PBMCs were isolated by Ficoll-Paque density gradient centrifugation. Trimming leaves V shorter by 6 bases and J shorter by 1 base, with the junction holding 10 bases beyond the gene matches. CDR1 and CDR2, looked up from the germline V gene (reference sequence), are DFQATT and SNEGSKA. The CDR3 has 16 amino acids, counting the end cysteine and phenylalanine. Only the CDR3 part of the read is kept: 48 bases, read in frame from the first base. Sequenced using an Illumina NovaSeq 6000. TCRalpha and TCRbeta cDNA libraries were built by 5'RACE with constant-segment primers, adding sample barcodes and unique molecular identifiers. Trizol reagent was used to extract RNA from every sample. The libraries were amplified in two PCR steps, and the second step added a second sample barcode and Illumina TruSeq adapters. Libraries were sequenced on an Illumina NovaSeq with 2 x 150 bp paired-end reads. The paper's data handling went like this. Reads were demultiplexed and collapsed into UMI-guided consensus sequences with migec v1.2.7. Using mixcr v2.1.11, UMI consensuses were aligned to TRA and TRB V and J templates and then assembled into clonotypes. A clonotype was counted as expanded or contracted only when both edgeR and NoisET called the clonotype significant, with the noise models trained on biological replicates. For edgeR calls, the thresholds were a false discovery rate-adjusted p below 0.01 and a log2 fold-change of 1. As an exploratory analysis of dynamics, PCA with hierarchical clustering was applied to max-normalized trajectories of the 1000 most abundant clonotypes. Separately sequenced CD4+ and CD8+ repertoires were used to assign the CD4 or CD8 phenotype of responding clones. TCRdb passed the public sequencing reads through fastp at Q25 and MiXCR, retaining productive beta sequences. Each entry is one CDR3 protein sequence, shown with its most common DNA and genes. The V and J calls come from TCRdb's annotation, not from the publication. The sample yields over 450,000 distinct CDR3 sequences; around 20% were counted once. The top ten hold approximately 13% of the sample.

The sequence links TRBV20-1 to TRBJ2-3, with TRBD2 identical over 10 junction bases. The sequenced material came from PBMCs or a T cell subset sorted from them (not recorded which). This sequence was found in an adult woman who had mild COVID-19 (a few samples of this study predate the infection). The sample titles of this study are shuffled in the database, so cell type and time point are left out; the donor was told from shared clones. CDR3 sequence: CSAPKPGTSGTDTQYF. Here is the DNA: TGCAGTGCGCCTAAGCCCGGGACTAGCGGCACAGATACGCAGTATTTT.